The next 32 T cell receptor beta chains were all read from a single sample in a study of blood T cell repertoires in COVID-19. Some clones are missing from TCRdb's copy, which holds only in-frame ones; the method was immunoSEQ multiplex PCR. The sample includes tens of thousands of clones, about 87% of them seen just once. Specimen: peripheral blood. The receptors derive from a human donor in a cohort sampled during active COVID-19.

A single count supports this clone. The chain is built from TRBV2 and TRBJ2-7, with 10 bases fitting TRBD1. With V trimmed by 10 bases and J by 6 bases, 15 bases remained unmatched. CDR3 length equals 15 residues. Germline-derived CDR1 and CDR2 are SNHLY and FYNNEI. DNA for the CDR3: TGTGCCAAATCATCCCCCGACAGGGGGCGCGGCGAGCAGTACTTC. Residues: CAKSSPDRGRGEQYF.

The chain recombines TRBV2 with TRBJ1-1; possible D gene TRBD1, 5 bases. Trimming stripped 5 bases from V and 4 bases from J, with 23 bases between. Looked up from germline, CDR1 is SNHLY and CDR2 is FYNNEI. The CDR3 spans 17 residues. The CDR3 sequence is CASSKFRDSRRGTEAFF. The CDR3 coding sequence is TGTGCCAGCAGTAAGTTCCGGGACTCAAGAAGAGGCACTGAAGCTTTCTTT.

The rearrangement joins TRBV5-6 to TRBJ2-7, with 11 bases fitting TRBD1. CDR3 size: 17 residues. V dropped 0 bases and J dropped 6; count of bases not matched to a gene: 11. CDR1 and CDR2 from the germline V gene are SGHDT and YYEEEE. The CDR3 sequence is CASSLARDRGIVREQYF. The DNA of the CDR3 is TGTGCCAGCAGCTTGGCCAGGGACAGGGGGATCGTCCGCGAGCAGTACTTC. Full variable domain (remainder filled in from reference TRBV5-6 and TRBJ2-7): DAGVTQSPTHLIKTRGQQVTLRCSPKSGHDTVSWYQQALGQGPQFIFQYYEEEERQRGNFPDRFSGHQFPNYSSELNVNALLLGDSALYLCASSLARDRGIVREQYFGPGTRLTVT.

There are a few counts of this clone. The genes are TRBV5-1 and TRBJ1-5, with D unresolved. The V end lost 0 bases, the J end lost 7 bases, and 11 bases lay between the germline ends. This CDR3 has 14 amino acids. From germline, CDR1 is SGHRS and CDR2 YFSETQ. The CDR3 nucleotides are TGCGCCAGCAGCTTGGGGAGGAGGGAACAGCCCCAGCATTTT. The encoded protein is CASSLGRREQPQHF.

This chain uses TRBV11-2 with TRBJ2-1; a weak D match, TRBD2 (7 bases). Trimming took 5 bases from V and 2 from J, leaving 13 bases between them. The germline gives CDR1 SGHAT, CDR2 FQNNGV. The CDR3 is 15 residues long. The CDR3 loop reads CASSRGGSAYNEQFF. In DNA form, the CDR3 reads TGTGCCAGCAGCAGGGGGGGGTCAGCCTACAATGAGCAGTTCTTC.

This clone appeared a single time. The V gene is TRBV13, the J gene TRBJ2-5; no definite D call. This CDR3 contains 14 residues. Trimming cost V 0 bases and J 4 bases, with 9 bases left between them. Per the germline V gene, CDR1 is PRHDT and CDR2 is FYEKMQ (reference sequence). The chain's CDR3 is CASSLGPSGETQYF. The CDR3 region has the DNA TGTGCCAGCAGCTTAGGTCCTAGTGGAGAGACCCAGTACTTC.

V usage is TRBV28 and J usage is TRBJ2-1; TRBD1 matches 8 bases. The CDR3 consists of 15 residues. V shed 6 bases and J 6 bases; nucleotides not matched to a gene: 10. Germline V gene sequence: CDR1 MDHEN, CDR2 SYDVKM. As DNA, the CDR3 is TGTGCCAGCAGACCCTACAGGGGGAATCGCAATGAGCAGTTCTTC. As protein: CASRPYRGNRNEQFF. The whole variable domain, filled in from reference TRBV28 and TRBJ2-1, reads DVKVTQSSRYLVKRTGEKVFLECVQDMDHENMFWYRQDPGLGLRLIYFSYDVKMKEKGDIPEGYSVSREKKERFSLILESASTNQTSMYLCASRPYRGNRNEQFFGPGTRLTVL.

This clone was counted once. The genes are TRBV5-1 and TRBJ1-1; possibly TRBD1 for D (5 bases). The germline V and J ends were trimmed by 4 bases and 2 bases, with 12 bases remaining between them. This CDR3 is 14 amino acids long. Germline lookup yields CDR1 SGHRS and CDR2 YFSETQ. Written as DNA, the CDR3 is TGCGCCAGCAGCCCAGGGCTTTCTAACACTGAAGCTTTCTTT. Encoded protein: CASSPGLSNTEAFF.

The rearrangement links TRBV5-8 to TRBJ1-5; possibly TRBD1 for D (6 bases). The germline V gene encodes CDR1 SGHTS and CDR2 YDEGEE. V lost 0 bases and J 11 bases, leaving 18 bases between the germline ends. This CDR3 spans 15 amino acids. DNA of the CDR3: TGTGCCAGCAGCTTGGGTACAGGCTCTCAGGGGACCCAGCATTTT. It translates to CASSLGTGSQGTQHF. Together with reference TRBV5-8 and TRBJ1-5, the CDR3 gives the full variable domain: EAGVTQSPTHLIKTRGQQATLRCSPISGHTSVYWYQQALGLGLQFLLWYDEGEERNRGNFPPRFSGRQFPNYSSELNVNALELEDSALYLCASSLGTGSQGTQHFGDGTRLSIL.

V is TRBV27 and J is TRBJ2-1; tentatively, D is TRBD1 (6 bases). With 6 bases removed from V and 0 bases from J, the gap between germline ends came to 27 bases. This CDR3 is built from 20 residues. The germline gives CDR1 MNHEY, CDR2 SMNVEV (reference sequence). The CDR3 reads CASRDPGQRSNMGSYNEQFF. In nucleotides, the CDR3 is TGTGCCAGCAGAGACCCGGGACAACGATCTAACATGGGCTCCTACAATGAGCAGTTCTTC.

A few counts support this clone. This chain connects TRBV27 to TRBJ1-5; 8 nucleotides align to TRBD1. Germline V gene sequence: CDR1 MNHEY, CDR2 SMNVEV (reference sequence). The CDR3 is 15 residues long. V shed 3 bases and J 7 bases; nucleotides not matched to a gene: 8. CDR3 bases: TGTGCCAGCAGTTTGGGTACAGGGGGGAACCAGCCCCAGCATTTT. Encoded protein: CASSLGTGGNQPQHF.

The V gene is TRBV6-5, the J gene TRBJ2-7; TRBD1 matches at 7 bases. Germline CDR1 and CDR2: MNHEY and SVGAGI. V was clipped by 6 bases and J by 2 bases; unmatched bases: 7. This CDR3 region has 14 residues. For the CDR3, the DNA is TGTGCCAGCAGCCCGGGACAGATCACCTACGAGCAGTACTTC. This sequence encodes CASSPGQITYEQYF.

The rearrangement joins TRBV5-6 to TRBJ2-1, with D maybe TRBD2 (7 bases). The germline V gene has CDR1 SGHDT and CDR2 YYEEEE. Trimming removed 3 bases at V and 6 bases at J, with 16 bases between. CDR3 length: 15 residues. The CDR3 bases are TGTGCCAGCAGCTCCGTTCGGGGGGCATTCAATGAGCAGTTCTTC. Residues: CASSSVRGAFNEQFF.

The chain couples TRBV15 to TRBJ1-1, with a weak D call TRBD1 (5 bases). The CDR3 contains 14 residues. V lost 0 bases and J lost 4, with 9 bases in between. Germline assignment: CDR1 LNHNV and CDR2 YYDKDF (reference sequence). CDR3: CATSRDRGFTEAFF. CDR3 nucleotide sequence: TGTGCCACCAGCAGAGATAGGGGTTTCACTGAAGCTTTCTTT.

The chain carries TRBV9 and TRBJ2-1; D uncertain. From germline, CDR1 is SGDLS and CDR2 YYNGEE. Trimming took off 0 bases at V and 5 bases at J, with 9 bases between the two ends. The CDR3 has 14 amino acids. This CDR3 is CASSVGPDNNEQFF. The CDR3, as DNA: TGTGCCAGCAGCGTAGGTCCCGACAACAATGAGCAGTTCTTC.

The chain carries TRBV5-1 and TRBJ2-7, with 8 nucleotides matching TRBD1. The CDR3 contains 14 residues. V shed 3 bases and J 1 base; nucleotides not matched to a gene: 3. Germline CDR1 reads SGHRS; CDR2 reads YFSETQ. CDR3 region: CASSSGTGSYEQYF. The CDR3 bases are TGCGCCAGCAGCTCCGGGACAGGATCCTACGAGCAGTACTTC.

This chain joins TRBV5-4 and TRBJ2-7, with TRBD1 as a possible D gene (6 bases). Trimming took 0 bases from V and 6 from J, leaving 16 bases between them. The CDR3 extends over 15 amino acids. Per the germline V gene, CDR1 is SGHNT and CDR2 is YYREEE (reference sequence). This CDR3 is CASSLGQNRAGEQYF. The CDR3 bases are TGTGCCAGCAGCTTGGGACAGAACAGGGCGGGCGAGCAGTACTTC.

There are a few counts of this clone. V gene TRBV18 combines with J gene TRBJ2-3; D perhaps matches TRBD2 (5 bases). The CDR3 has 13 residues. From germline, CDR1 is KGHSH and CDR2 LQKENI. V lost 4 bases and J 5 bases, leaving 10 bases between the germline ends. CDR3 residues: CASSRLAGDTQYF. The CDR3 DNA follows: TGTGCCAGCTCACGGCTAGCCGGAGATACGCAGTATTTT.

This clone has just one count. The chain uses TRBV25-1 and TRBJ2-7; D call uncertain. Deletions cut 1 base from V and 1 base from J, with 8 bases between. The CDR3 runs to 14 residues. Per the germline V gene, CDR1 is MGHDK and CDR2 is SYGVNS. CDR3 sequence: CASSESYRSYEQYF. CDR3 DNA sequence: TGTGCCAGCAGTGAATCGTACAGATCCTACGAGCAGTACTTC.

This clone was detected once. This chain links TRBV25-1 with TRBJ2-3; D not resolved. CDR1 and CDR2 (germline): MGHDK, SYGVNS. V was shortened by 6 bases and J by 6 bases, with 10 bases between the two germline ends. This CDR3 is built from 12 residues. The CDR3 coding sequence is TGTGCCAGCAGGACCTCCGGGGATACGCAGTATTTT. It encodes CASRTSGDTQYF.

The chain couples TRBV5-4 to TRBJ2-5; TRBD2 is a possible D gene (6 bases). This CDR3 spans 13 amino acids. V was clipped by 4 bases and J by 1 base, with 8 bases between them. CDR1 SGHNT and CDR2 YYREEE come from the germline V gene (reference sequence). CDR3 sequence: CASSLGSQETQYF. Here the CDR3 DNA reads TGTGCCAGCAGCCTCGGGAGCCAAGAGACCCAGTACTTC.

The chain's CDR3 is CASSDTHGMHEQYF. The CDR3 region has the DNA TGTGCCAGCAGCGATACTCACGGGATGCACGAGCAGTACTTC. This sequence joins TRBV5-6 and TRBJ2-7; TRBD2 is a possible D gene (5 bases). The CDR3 spans 14 residues. CDR1 and CDR2 (germline): SGHDT, YYEEEE. Trimming pared 4 bases from V and 5 bases from J, leaving 16 bases between.

The V gene is TRBV18, the J gene TRBJ2-6; possible D gene TRBD1, 6 bases. The CDR3 is 16 residues long. In germline, CDR1 is KGHSH, CDR2 LQKENI. V was trimmed by 3 bases and J by 2 bases, leaving 11 bases between them. CDR3 in DNA: TGTGCCAGCTCACCGAAACAGGGAACTGGGGCCAACGTCCTGACTTTC. Protein sequence: CASSPKQGTGANVLTF. Combining the CDR3 with reference TRBV18 and TRBJ2-6 gives the whole variable domain NAGVMQNPRHLVRRRGQEARLRCSPMKGHSHVYWYRQLPEEGLKFMVYLQKENIIDESGMPKERFSAEFPKEGPSILRIQQVVRGDSAAYFCASSPKQGTGANVLTFGAGSRLTVL.

The J gene is TRBJ1-2, the V gene TRBV6-5; possibly TRBD1 for D (5 bases). CDR3 length equals 14 residues. Germline V gene lookup returns CDR1 MNHEY and CDR2 SVGAGI. The V end lost 4 bases, the J end lost 0 bases, and 9 bases lay between the germline ends. CDR3 loop: CASSFGGANYGYTF. CDR3 nucleotide sequence: TGTGCCAGCAGTTTCGGGGGGGCTAACTATGGCTACACCTTC.

This clone was picked up a small number of times. This chain joins TRBV4-1 and TRBJ1-3, with D unclear. The CDR3 is 16 amino acids. Trimming cost V 2 bases and J 1 base, with 12 bases left between them. CDR1 is MGHRA, CDR2 YSYEKL, per germline. In nucleotides, the CDR3 is TGCGCCAGCAGCCAACCTAACCGGGGTTCTGGAAACACCATATATTTT. Translation gives CASSQPNRGSGNTIYF.

The chain links TRBV10-1 to TRBJ2-2, with 9 positions matching TRBD2. From germline, CDR1 is WNHNN and CDR2 SYGVQD (reference sequence). Trimming took 3 bases from V and 6 from J; bases not matched to a gene: 2. The CDR3 consists of 14 residues. This chain's CDR3 is CASSELAGAGELFF. The CDR3 region has the DNA TGCGCCAGCAGTGAACTAGCGGGCGCCGGGGAGCTGTTTTTT.

Only a few counts were recorded for this clone. V is TRBV11-2 and J is TRBJ1-1; the D is unclear. V lost 5 bases and J 8 bases, leaving 12 bases between the germline ends. The CDR3 totals 12 residues. CDR1 SGHAT and CDR2 FQNNGV come from the germline V gene. Here the CDR3 DNA reads TGTGCCAGCAGCATAGGACGGGAAGAAGCTTTCTTT. Its protein is CASSIGREEAFF.

This CDR3 is CASSEPGVGYTF. The CDR3 coding sequence is TGTGCCAGCAGTGAACCAGGGGTTGGCTACACCTTC. The chain combines TRBV6-1 with TRBJ1-2; D is perhaps TRBD1 (6 bases). There are 12 residues in the CDR3. The V end lost 2 bases, the J end lost 7 bases, and 8 bases lay between the germline ends. CDR1 MNHNS and CDR2 SASEGT come from the germline V gene.

The chain is built from TRBV5-1 and TRBJ2-2; a weak D match, TRBD1 (5 bases). This CDR3 region has 13 residues. The V gene's germline CDR1 is SGHRS and CDR2 YFSETQ. The V gene lost 6 bases and the J gene lost 4 bases, with 10 bases spanning the gap. The CDR3 DNA sequence: TGCGCCAGCACAGCAGGGTCCACCGGGGAGCTGTTTTTT. Translation gives CASTAGSTGELFF.

V is TRBV11-3 and J is TRBJ2-2; D is unclear. Trimming cost V 5 bases and J 9 bases, with 10 bases left between them. CDR1 and CDR2 from the germline V gene are SGHNT and YENEEA. The CDR3 has 12 residues. The CDR3 coding sequence is TGTGCCAGCAGCGCGTCCGCGAGGGAGCTGTTTTTT. Residues: CASSASARELFF.

This clone was detected only once. The V gene is TRBV12-5, the J gene TRBJ2-1; 7 bases align to TRBD2. V was clipped by 1 base and J by 5 bases; unmatched bases: 8. The CDR3 length is 16 residues. Germline CDR1 reads LGHNT; CDR2 reads FRNRAP. CDR3 in DNA: TGTGCTAGTGGTTTGGCAAGGACTAGTGGGAACAATGAGCAGTTCTTC. It specifies CASGLARTSGNNEQFF.

The chain uses TRBV4-1 and TRBJ1-2; 8 bases map to TRBD1. This CDR3 has 14 residues. Unmatched junction bases numbered 8, after V lost 4 bases and J lost 7 bases. The germline V gene encodes CDR1 MGHRA and CDR2 YSYEKL. CDR3 coding DNA: TGCGCCAGCAGCCCAGGCCAGGGGGCTCTTGGCTACACCTTC. It yields the protein CASSPGQGALGYTF.